This T cell receptor (beta chain) was profiled in a study of identical twins. The table lists this clonotype with a few counts. Its specificity is unknown. Trimming stripped 1 base from V and 6 bases from J, with 7 bases between. Per germline, CDR1 KGHDR and CDR2 SFDVKD. The CDR3 covers 13 residues. The cDNA had a unique molecular identifier and a template-switch universal primer site. From the 5' RACE reads, TCRdb called clonotypes with MiXCR, one entry per CDR3 protein. In the table there are 1.5 million to 2 million distinct CDR3 sequences, about 31% of which are singletons. Findings and caveats of the study: Zero-insertion analyses might be partly confounded by invariant T cells like MAIT and iNKT. Insertions were reduced in abundant cord blood beta clonotypes but not in memory repertoires.

This TCR came from a newborn girl in good health. The specimen was cord blood. The V and J genes are TRBV24-1 and TRBJ2-3; D may be TRBD1 or TRBD2 (5 bases each). This CDR3 is CATSDLWGDTQYF. The CDR3 DNA is TGTGCCACCAGTGATTTATGGGGGGATACGCAGTATTTT.